This T cell receptor (beta chain) was recorded in a study of cytomegalovirus exposure and HLA in healthy donors. CDR1 is KGHSH and CDR2 is LQKENI in the germline V gene. The junction had 12 bases not matched to a gene; V was cut back by 3 bases and J by 0 bases. CDR3 length: 18 residues. PCR involved 60 Vbeta and 13 Jbeta primers. Libraries were prepared by immunoSEQ multiplex PCR; TCRdb keeps only in-frame clonotypes and omits some of them. The sample holds around 200,000 clones, roughly 83% seen once. The chain uses TRBV18 and TRBJ2-3, with 7 bases fitting TRBD1. The sequence was obtained from a woman aged 50 to 60 in good health and CMV-seronegative. Material: PBMCs. As DNA, the CDR3 is TGTGCCAGCTCACCGGGACAGTCGCGTTTGCGTAGCACAGATACGCAGTATTTT. It specifies CASSPGQSRLRSTDTQYF.